Following are 29 T cell receptor beta chains from one sample sequenced in a study of metastatic and nonmetastatic thyroid tumors. Using MiXCR, TCRdb re-called clones from the PCR reads. The table has over 25,000 clones, 10% to 14% seen once; the top ten hold approximately 16%. None of the patients had undergone any treatment ahead of thyroid surgery. Sequencing used blood. The receptor set was obtained from a female donor with papillary thyroid cancer or a benign thyroid nodule (not recorded which). Some clones in this sample may be carry-over from other donors' samples.

The table lists this clone with a few counts. CDR3 protein: CSAMGHVYEQYF. The CDR3 DNA reads TGCAGTGCTATGGGACATGTGTACGAGCAGTACTTC. The rearrangement uses TRBV20-1 and TRBJ2-7; D might be TRBD1 (6 bases). V lost 4 bases to trimming and J lost 4 bases, with 11 bases between them. This CDR3 contains 12 residues. Looked up from germline, CDR1 is DFQATT and CDR2 is SNEGSKA (reference sequence).

This sequence joins TRBV19 and TRBJ1-1; D is possibly TRBD1 (5 bases). Trimming removed 5 bases at V and 3 bases at J, with 16 bases between. The CDR3 sequence is 15 residues long. The V gene's germline CDR1 is LNHDA and CDR2 SQIVND (reference sequence). CDR3 amino acids: CASSPSQGGYTEAFF. DNA of the CDR3: TGTGCCAGTAGTCCTAGTCAGGGAGGTTACACTGAAGCTTTCTTT.

This clone was picked up many times. The chain combines TRBV11-2 with TRBJ1-2, with TRBD1 matching 11 bases. The CDR3 runs 15 residues. Germline CDR1 is SGHAT and CDR2 is FQNNGV. V was pared by 5 bases and J by 4 bases, with 6 bases of the junction left unmatched. CDR3 nucleotide sequence: TGTGCCAGCAGCCCGGGACAGGGGGAGGCCTATGGCTACACCTTC. This gives the protein CASSPGQGEAYGYTF.

The chain joins TRBV4-2 to TRBJ2-3, with a tentative D call TRBD2 (6 bases). Trimming shortened V by 6 bases and J by 3 bases, and 16 bases separated the two germline ends. Germline V CDR1 and CDR2: LGHNA, YNFKEQ. This CDR3 region has 15 residues. CDR3 sequence: CASRDRRGGTDTQYF. The CDR3 coding sequence is TGTGCCAGCAGAGATAGGAGGGGAGGTACAGATACGCAGTATTTT.

This clone showed up many times. The chain links TRBV10-3 to TRBJ2-1; 7 nucleotides match TRBD2. CDR3 length: 13 residues. The germline CDR1 and CDR2 sequences are ENHRY and SYGVKD. V was clipped by 6 bases and J by 7 bases; unmatched bases: 6. The CDR3 nucleotides are TGTGCCATCAGGGAGGGAGGGAGTAATGAGCAGTTCTTC. Amino acids: CAIREGGSNEQFF.

This clone was seen only a few times. The V and J genes are TRBV6-2 or TRBV6-3 and TRBJ2-7; 8 bases line up with TRBD1. The V segment lost 0 bases and the J segment 3 bases; nucleotides outside the gene matches: 10. The CDR3 runs 17 residues. Germline V gene sequence: CDR1 MNHEY, CDR2 SVGEGT. The CDR3 sequence: CASSYSKASQGGYEQYF. In DNA, the CDR3 is TGTGCCAGCAGTTACTCGAAAGCTTCACAGGGGGGCTACGAGCAGTACTTC.

The rearrangement links TRBV20-1 to TRBJ2-1; 11 bases match TRBD2. Trimming at V came to 0 bases and at J to 0 bases, leaving 7 bases not matched to a gene. Germline CDR1 and CDR2: DFQATT and SNEGSKA (reference sequence). This CDR3 spans 18 amino acids. The CDR3 bases are TGCAGTGCTAGAGATCCTGCTAGCGGGAGGAGCTCCTACAATGAGCAGTTCTTC. Translation: CSARDPASGRSSYNEQFF.

This clone was seen at least ten times. V usage is TRBV9 and J usage is TRBJ2-2; D is unresolved. The CDR3 covers 10 residues. Germline CDR1 is SGDLS and CDR2 is YYNGEE. The ends were cut back, 7 bases at V and 6 bases at J, with 4 bases in the middle. The CDR3 DNA is TGTGCCAGCTGGCCCGGGGAGCTGTTTTTT. Translated: CASWPGELFF.

This clone was counted at least ten times. V is TRBV7-2 and J is TRBJ1-6, with D hard to call. Germline V lookup: CDR1 SGHTA, CDR2 FQGNSA. The CDR3 is 17 residues long. V was shortened by 1 base and J by 0 bases, with 10 bases between the two germline ends. The CDR3 sequence is CASSLGPLSSYNSPLHF. In DNA, the CDR3 is TGTGCCAGCAGCTTAGGGCCCCTCAGCTCCTATAATTCACCCCTCCACTTT.

This clone has ten or more counts. The CDR3: CASSLGKRGRAHYGYTF. CDR3 bases: TGTGCCAGCAGCTTGGGGAAAAGGGGCCGAGCTCACTATGGCTACACCTTC. The rearrangement uses TRBV7-6 and TRBJ1-2, with D maybe TRBD1 (5 bases). CDR3 length equals 17 residues. V was shortened by 3 bases and J by 3 bases, with 20 bases between the two germline ends. Germline V gives CDR1 SGHVS, CDR2 FNYEAQ.

This clone was found many times. The chain has TRBV3-1 and TRBJ2-3; 8 nucleotides match TRBD2. The V and J ends lost 0 bases and 13 bases, in that order; junction bases with no gene match: 12. The CDR3 length is 15 residues. Germline loops: CDR1 LGHDT, CDR2 YNNKEL (reference sequence). The CDR3: CASSQDPPRGSGKYF. DNA for the CDR3: TGTGCCAGCAGCCAAGACCCTCCCCGGGGTAGCGGGAAGTATTTT.

This clone has at least ten counts. This chain connects TRBV2 to TRBJ1-2, with D perhaps matching TRBD1 (6 bases). The CDR3 totals 12 residues. Germline loops: CDR1 SNHLY, CDR2 FYNNEI. The V and J ends lost 4 bases and 5 bases respectively, with 8 bases between them. DNA of the CDR3: TGTGCCAGCAGTGTGGGGGCATATGGCTACACCTTC. Protein: CASSVGAYGYTF. Full variable domain (rest looked up from reference TRBV2 and TRBJ1-2): EPEVTQTPSHQVTQMGQEVILRCVPISNHLYFYWYRQILGQKVEFLVSFYNNEISEKSEIFDDQFSVERPDGSNFTLKIRSTKLEDSAMYFCASSVGAYGYTFGSGTRLTVV.

This clone was detected ten times or more. The chain carries TRBV30 and TRBJ2-7; 8 bases are shared with TRBD2. The germline V gene encodes CDR1 GTSNPN and CDR2 SVGIG (reference sequence). The CDR3 contains 15 residues. V dropped 0 bases and J dropped 9; count of bases not matched to a gene: 13. CDR3 sequence (DNA): TGTGCCTGGAGTGTGGTAGCGGGACAACCTAGCGGGCAGTACTTC. It translates to CAWSVVAGQPSGQYF.

This chain joins TRBV19 and TRBJ1-4; perhaps TRBD1 as D (5 bases). Deletions cut 7 bases from V and 10 bases from J, with 19 bases between. CDR3 length: 14 residues. Germline V lookup: CDR1 LNHDA, CDR2 SQIVND (reference sequence). Written as DNA, the CDR3 is TGTGCCAGTACGGAACGGGGCCAGGGAGGAAAACTGTTTTTT. It yields the protein CASTERGQGGKLFF.

This clone was seen repeatedly, ten times or more. J is TRBJ2-5 and V is TRBV9; D gene unclear. The CDR3 sequence is 14 residues long. CDR1 and CDR2 (germline): SGDLS, YYNGEE. Deletions cut 0 bases from V and 1 base from J, with 7 bases between. CDR3 bases: TGTGCCAGCAGCGTAGGAGCCAGCCAAGAGACCCAGTACTTC. Residues: CASSVGASQETQYF.

This clone was seen more than once but under ten times. The V call is TRBV6-1, the J call TRBJ2-7; no reliable D call. The CDR3 is made up of 13 amino acids. Looked up from germline, CDR1 is MNHNS and CDR2 is SASEGT. V was shortened by 2 bases and J by 6 bases, with 11 bases between the two germline ends. This CDR3 is CASSEILASEQYF. CDR3 bases: TGTGCCAGCAGTGAAATCCTGGCCAGCGAGCAGTACTTC.

There are many counts of this clone. This rearrangement joins TRBV9 to TRBJ1-2, with TRBD1 as a possible D gene (5 bases). Germline CDR1 reads SGDLS; CDR2 reads YYNGEE. The length of the CDR3 is 16 residues. Deletions cut 0 bases from V and 1 base from J, with 13 bases between. Here the CDR3 DNA reads TGTGCCAGCAGCGTAGCTATGGGGGTCGATAACTATGGCTACACCTTC. Translated, it gives CASSVAMGVDNYGYTF.

The chain recombines TRBV6-1 with TRBJ1-1, with 9 bases aligning to TRBD1. The CDR3 is made up of 14 amino acids. With V trimmed by 5 bases and J by 6 bases, 7 bases remained unmatched. Looked up from germline, CDR1 is MNHNS and CDR2 is SASEGT. CDR3: CASSSGTGRAEAFF. CDR3 in DNA: TGTGCCAGCAGTTCCGGGACAGGGAGGGCTGAAGCTTTCTTT.

This clone appeared many times. This chain uses TRBV7-8 with TRBJ2-1; D remains ambiguous. V was pared by 5 bases and J by 0 bases, with 5 bases between. This CDR3 is 13 amino acids long. Germline V CDR1 and CDR2: SGHVS, FQNEAQ. The CDR3 region has the DNA TGTGCCAGCAGCCCCAACTCCTACAATGAGCAGTTCTTC. This encodes CASSPNSYNEQFF.

This clone has at least ten counts. The chain carries TRBV2 and TRBJ2-1, with D unclear. The germline V gene has CDR1 SNHLY and CDR2 FYNNEI. The V end was cut by 1 base, the J end by 2 bases, with 9 bases between. CDR3 length: 15 amino acids. The CDR3 coding sequence is TGTGCCAGCAGTGAAGGGTCAGGTGCCTACAATGAGCAGTTCTTC. Residues: CASSEGSGAYNEQFF.

At least ten counts were recorded for this clone. V and J are TRBV6-2 or TRBV6-3 and TRBJ2-1, with TRBD2 identical over 8 bases. Trimming at V came to 6 bases and at J to 16 bases, leaving 14 bases not matched to a gene. The germline V gene has CDR1 MNHEY and CDR2 SVGEGT. The CDR3 extends over 13 amino acids. The CDR3 DNA is TGTGCCAGCAGCCCTCCTCGGGCGGGAGGCGGATTCTTC. Amino acids: CASSPPRAGGGFF.

This clone has ten or more counts. This chain connects TRBV2 to TRBJ2-2; 7 bases match TRBD1. Trimming at V came to 7 bases and at J to 2 bases, leaving 4 bases not matched to a gene. The V gene's germline CDR1 is SNHLY and CDR2 FYNNEI. The CDR3 is 14 residues long. The CDR3 is CASNRDSNTGELFF. CDR3 DNA: TGTGCCAGCAATAGGGACAGCAACACCGGGGAGCTGTTTTTT. Supplemented by reference TRBV2 and TRBJ2-2, the full variable domain reads EPEVTQTPSHQVTQMGQEVILRCVPISNHLYFYWYRQILGQKVEFLVSFYNNEISEKSEIFDDQFSVERPDGSNFTLKIRSTKLEDSAMYFCASNRDSNTGELFFGEGSRLTVL.

The sample holds many counts of this clone. V is TRBV6-2 or TRBV6-3 and J is TRBJ2-6; no firm D call. Germline CDR1 is MNHEY and CDR2 is SVGEGT. This CDR3 is built from 19 residues. Trimming shortened V by 7 bases and J by 4 bases, and 26 bases separated the two germline ends. The CDR3, as DNA: TGTGCCAGCAATAAGAGTCCCAGGAGACCCTTGACGGGGGCCAACGTCCTGACTTTC. Translation: CASNKSPRRPLTGANVLTF.

The sample holds many counts of this clone. Sequence at one end of the junction differs from germline and may be a read error. The chain has TRBV10-3 and TRBJ2-7; D could derive from TRBD1 or TRBD2 (6 bases each). This CDR3 comprises 12 residues. CDR1 is ENHRY and CDR2 is SYGVKD in the germline V gene. CDR3 sequence (DNA): TGTGCCACCAGTGGGGGGCGCAACGAGCAGTACTTC. It specifies CATSGGRNEQYF.

This clone was seen repeatedly, ten times or more. The chain carries TRBV7-2 and TRBJ1-3, with D unclear. The CDR3 sequence is 15 residues long. V lost 3 bases, J lost 0 bases, and 9 bases lay in between. Germline CDR1 and CDR2: SGHTA and FQGNSA. DNA of the CDR3: TGTGCCAGCAGCTTCGCCCTGAGCTCTGGAAACACCATATATTTT. It yields the protein CASSFALSSGNTIYF.

This clone was seen repeatedly, ten times or more. The chain couples TRBV28 to TRBJ1-5, with 9 bases aligning to TRBD1. Germline V lookup: CDR1 MDHEN, CDR2 SYDVKM. This CDR3 is 15 amino acids long. The trim removed 6 bases at V and 2 bases at J, leaving 5 bases unmatched. CDR3 DNA: TGTGCCAGCAGCCAACAGGGGGCCGGCAATCAGCCCCAGCATTTT. Translating gives CASSQQGAGNQPQHF.

This clone was seen more than once but under ten times. The chain joins TRBV19 to TRBJ2-7, with D maybe TRBD1 (5 bases). Germline V gives CDR1 LNHDA, CDR2 SQIVND (reference sequence). The CDR3 is made up of 11 amino acids. V dropped 6 bases and J dropped 4 bases, with 7 bases sitting between them. The CDR3 loop reads CASSSGYEQYF. As DNA, the CDR3 is TGTGCCAGTAGCTCAGGGTACGAGCAGTACTTC.

The table lists this clone with many counts. The chain employs TRBV7-9 and TRBJ2-3; D gene ambiguous. Between the trimmed V and J ends, which lost 4 bases and 4 bases, there was a span of 6 bases. The CDR3 runs 12 residues. The germline CDR1 and CDR2 sequences are SEHNR and FQNEAQ (reference sequence). The CDR3 sequence: CASSSQSDTQYF. In nucleotides, the CDR3 is TGTGCCAGCAGCTCCCAGTCAGATACGCAGTATTTT.

This clone was counted many times. A single base separates this from a much larger clone, so it may be a read error. The chain carries TRBV6-1 and TRBJ2-6; D is tentatively TRBD1 or TRBD2 (6 bases each). The CDR3 sequence is 15 residues long. CDR1 MNHNS and CDR2 SASEGT come from the germline V gene. The CDR3 here is CASRSGSRGANVPTF. In DNA form, the CDR3 reads TGTGCCAGCAGATCAGGGTCTAGGGGGGCCAACGTCCCGACTTTC.